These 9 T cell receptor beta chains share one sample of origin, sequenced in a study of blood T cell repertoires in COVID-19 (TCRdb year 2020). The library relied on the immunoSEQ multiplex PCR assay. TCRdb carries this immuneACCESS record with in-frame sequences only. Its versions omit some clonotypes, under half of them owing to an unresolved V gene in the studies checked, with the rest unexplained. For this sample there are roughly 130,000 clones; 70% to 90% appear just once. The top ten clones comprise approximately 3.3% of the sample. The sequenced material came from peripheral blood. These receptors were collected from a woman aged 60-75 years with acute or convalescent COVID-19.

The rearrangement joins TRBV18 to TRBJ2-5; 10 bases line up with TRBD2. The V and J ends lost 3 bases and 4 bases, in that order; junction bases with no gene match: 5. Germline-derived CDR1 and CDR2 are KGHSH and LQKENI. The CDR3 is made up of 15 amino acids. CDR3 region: CASSPASGSLETQYF. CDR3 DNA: TGTGCCAGCTCACCTGCTAGCGGGAGCTTAGAGACCCAGTACTTC.

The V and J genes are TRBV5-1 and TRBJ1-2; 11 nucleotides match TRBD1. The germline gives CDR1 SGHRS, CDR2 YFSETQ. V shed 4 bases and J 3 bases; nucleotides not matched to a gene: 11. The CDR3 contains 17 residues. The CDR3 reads CASSPWTGGRGDYGYTF. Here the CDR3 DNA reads TGCGCCAGCAGCCCATGGACAGGGGGCAGAGGGGACTATGGCTACACCTTC.

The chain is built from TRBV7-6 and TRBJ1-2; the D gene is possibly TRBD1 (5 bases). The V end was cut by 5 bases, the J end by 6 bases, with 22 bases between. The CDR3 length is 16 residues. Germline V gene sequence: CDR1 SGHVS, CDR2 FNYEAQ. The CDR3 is CASSLSNLVREDGYTF. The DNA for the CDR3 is TGTGCCAGCAGCCTTTCCAATTTGGTCAGGGAGGATGGCTACACCTTC.

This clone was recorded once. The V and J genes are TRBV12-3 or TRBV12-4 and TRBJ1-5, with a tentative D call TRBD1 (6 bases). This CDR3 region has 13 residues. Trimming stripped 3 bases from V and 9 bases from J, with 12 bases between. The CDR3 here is CASSFQGQSPQHF. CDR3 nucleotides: TGTGCCAGCAGTTTTCAGGGGCAGTCGCCCCAGCATTTT.

The DNA for the CDR3 is TGTGCCAGCAGCTCGACTAGCGGGAATCCGTGGACGCAGTATTTT. As protein: CASSSTSGNPWTQYF. The chain carries TRBV7-2 and TRBJ2-3, with 11 nucleotides matching TRBD2. The CDR3 runs to 15 residues. After removal of 4 bases from V and 9 bases from J, the junction contained 9 bases not matched to a gene. The germline gives CDR1 SGHTA, CDR2 FQGNSA.

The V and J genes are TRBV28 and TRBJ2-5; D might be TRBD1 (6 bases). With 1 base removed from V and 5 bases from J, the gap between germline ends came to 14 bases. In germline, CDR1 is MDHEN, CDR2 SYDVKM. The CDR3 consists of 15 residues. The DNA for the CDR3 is TGTGCCAGCAGTTTATCGGATGGACAGAGGGAGACCCAGTACTTC. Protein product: CASSLSDGQRETQYF.

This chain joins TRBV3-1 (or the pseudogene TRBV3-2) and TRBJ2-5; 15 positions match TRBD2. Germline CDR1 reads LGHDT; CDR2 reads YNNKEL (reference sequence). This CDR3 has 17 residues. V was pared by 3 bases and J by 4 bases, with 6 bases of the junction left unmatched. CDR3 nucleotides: TGTGCCAGCAGCCAGCGGACTAGCGGGAGGGGCGGAGAGACCCAGTACTTC. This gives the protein CASSQRTSGRGGETQYF.

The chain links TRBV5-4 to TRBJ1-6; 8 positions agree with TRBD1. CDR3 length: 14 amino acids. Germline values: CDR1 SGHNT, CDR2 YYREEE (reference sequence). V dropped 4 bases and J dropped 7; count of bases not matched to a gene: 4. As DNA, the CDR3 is TGTGCCAGCAGCCGACAGGGGCACAATTCACCCCTCCACTTT. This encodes CASSRQGHNSPLHF. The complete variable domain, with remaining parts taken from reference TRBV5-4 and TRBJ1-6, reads ETGVTQSPTHLIKTRGQQVTLRCSSQSGHNTVSWYQQALGQGPQFIFQYYREEENGRGNFPPRFSGLQFPNYSSELNVNALELDDSALYLCASSRQGHNSPLHFGNGTRLTVT.

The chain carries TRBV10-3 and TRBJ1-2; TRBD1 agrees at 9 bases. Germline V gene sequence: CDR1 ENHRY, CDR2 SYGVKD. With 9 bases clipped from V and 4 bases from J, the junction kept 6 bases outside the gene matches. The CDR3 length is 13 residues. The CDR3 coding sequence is TGTGCCATTAACCCGGGACAGGGCTATGGCTACACCTTC. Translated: CAINPGQGYGYTF.